Described below is a single T cell receptor beta chain sequence and its context. Assay used: immunoSEQ multiplex PCR; TCRdb lists only in-frame clones, some missing. The sample records roughly 300,000 clones, approximately 90% being singletons. This specimen comes from a study of blood T cell repertoires in COVID-19. Study information: Italy, Spain and the United States were the sources of the convalescent and acute COVID-19 samples. PBMCs, B-cell-depleted T cells, or T cells provided the cDNA or gDNA that made up the material.

Sequenced material: peripheral blood. This receptor was taken from a young woman with COVID-19, enrolled during active disease.

This chain's CDR3 is CASSQALEDTQYF. DNA of the CDR3: TGCGCCAGCAGCCAGGCCCTAGAGGATACGCAGTATTTT. This chain uses TRBV4-3 with TRBJ2-3; D is ambiguous. V gave up 3 bases and J gave up 6 bases, with 10 bases separating them. This CDR3 is built from 13 residues. The germline V gene encodes CDR1 LGHNA and CDR2 YSLEER.